Each of the 20 T cell receptor beta chains below was sequenced from the same sample in a study of siplizumab effects on memory and regulatory T cells. Clones were sequenced by immunoSEQ multiplex PCR, and TCRdb holds only the in-frame ones, with some missing. The sample has about 99,000 clones, roughly 93% seen once. Sequencing was performed on Tregs sorted from blood. The origin of the receptors is a human donor in good health.

The chain uses TRBV6-5 and TRBJ2-7; maybe TRBD1 (6 bases). This CDR3 region has 14 residues. The germline V gene has CDR1 MNHEY and CDR2 SVGAGI. V lost 4 bases, J lost 2 bases, and 12 bases lay in between. In DNA form, the CDR3 reads TGTGCCAGCAGTTCCAGGACAGCGGCCTACGAGCAGTACTTC. Its translation: CASSSRTAAYEQYF.

The rearrangement uses TRBV15 and TRBJ1-4; D perhaps matches TRBD1 (5 bases). V lost 6 bases and J lost 3, with 14 bases in between. This CDR3 is built from 15 residues. The germline gives CDR1 LNHNV, CDR2 YYDKDF (reference sequence). The CDR3: CATRPPGSSNEKLFF. The CDR3 bases are TGTGCCACCAGACCCCCAGGGTCTTCTAATGAAAAACTGTTTTTT.

The chain employs TRBV9 and TRBJ1-2; D is perhaps TRBD1 (5 bases). Between the trimmed V and J ends, which lost 2 bases and 1 base, there was a span of 18 bases. CDR1 is SGDLS, CDR2 YYNGEE, per germline. The CDR3 runs to 17 residues. The CDR3 region is CASSVDRGISVNYGYTF. The CDR3, as DNA: TGTGCCAGCAGCGTTGATAGGGGCATATCAGTTAACTATGGCTACACCTTC. Full variable domain (outside the CDR3, taken from reference TRBV9 and TRBJ1-2): DSGVTQTPKHLITATGQRVTLRCSPRSGDLSVYWYQQSLDQGLQFLIQYYNGEERAKGNILERFSAQQFPDLHSELNLSSLELGDSALYFCASSVDRGISVNYGYTFGSGTRLTVV.

The chain uses TRBV14 and TRBJ1-4; 8 nucleotides align to TRBD1. Per germline, CDR1 SGHDN and CDR2 FVKESK. With V trimmed by 5 bases and J by 8 bases, 10 bases remained unmatched. CDR3 length: 15 amino acids. The CDR3 region is CASSYGQGVREKLFF. The CDR3 region has the DNA TGTGCCAGCAGCTACGGACAGGGTGTGCGGGAAAAACTGTTTTTT.

The chain links TRBV19 to TRBJ2-7; D ambiguous. Looked up from germline, CDR1 is LNHDA and CDR2 is SQIVND (reference sequence). Between the trimmed V and J ends, which lost 3 bases and 4 bases, there was a span of 16 bases. The CDR3 is made up of 15 amino acids. Written as DNA, the CDR3 is TGTGCCAGTAGTATCAATGGAGCCGTTGGGTACGAGCAGTACTTC. As protein: CASSINGAVGYEQYF.

The chain carries TRBV7-6 and TRBJ2-5; D is ambiguous. The J call may be in error: the DNA end matches TRBJ2-7 better. The length of the CDR3 is 13 residues. Germline V gene sequence: CDR1 SGHVS, CDR2 FNYEAQ. The CDR3 sequence is CASSLAQRYEQYF. The CDR3 DNA sequence: TGTGCCAGCAGCTTAGCACAGAGATACGAGCAGTACTTC.

CDR3: CASSLWRGRRQETQYF. The CDR3 DNA follows: TGTGCCAGCAGCTTATGGCGAGGCAGGCGACAAGAGACCCAGTACTTC. The chain carries TRBV7-8 and TRBJ2-5, with no clear D. The CDR3 consists of 16 residues. From germline, CDR1 is SGHVS and CDR2 FQNEAQ. The germline V and J ends were trimmed by 2 bases and 2 bases, with 15 bases remaining between them.

V usage is TRBV4-1 and J usage is TRBJ2-6; TRBD1 might be the D (6 bases). Germline CDR1 reads MGHRA; CDR2 reads YSYEKL. V was clipped by 2 bases and J by 0 bases, with 17 bases between them. The CDR3 is 19 amino acids. CDR3 nucleotide sequence: TGCGCCAGCAGCCAATTCGACAGGTTTACCTTCTCTGGGGCCAACGTCCTGACTTTC. Translation gives CASSQFDRFTFSGANVLTF.

The chain has TRBV7-9 and TRBJ2-7, with 8 bases lining up with TRBD1. With 4 bases clipped from V and 0 bases from J, the junction kept 2 bases outside the gene matches. Germline CDR1 and CDR2: SEHNR and FQNEAQ (reference sequence). The CDR3 spans 14 residues. CDR3 protein: CASSSGTGSYEQYF. The CDR3 region has the DNA TGTGCCAGCAGCTCCGGGACAGGCTCCTACGAGCAGTACTTC. The variable domain in full, completed from reference TRBV7-9 and TRBJ2-7, reads DTGVSQNPRHKITKRGQNVTFRCDPISEHNRLYWYRQTLGQGPEFLTYFQNEAQLEKSRLLSDRFSAERPKGSFSTLEIQRTEQGDSAMYLCASSSGTGSYEQYFGPGTRLTVT.

The gene calls are TRBV15 and TRBJ1-2; D remains unclear. The CDR3 runs to 13 residues. CDR1 LNHNV and CDR2 YYDKDF come from the germline V gene (reference sequence). V was trimmed by 5 bases and J by 7 bases, leaving 14 bases between them. The CDR3 loop is CATSQGAGVGYTF. CDR3 coding DNA: TGTGCCACCAGCCAAGGAGCTGGCGTTGGCTACACCTTC. Full variable domain (remainder filled in from reference TRBV15 and TRBJ1-2): DAMVIQNPRYQVTQFGKPVTLSCSQTLNHNVMYWYQQKSSQAPKLLFHYYDKDFNNEADTPDNFQSRRPNTSFCFLDIRSPGLGDTAMYLCATSQGAGVGYTFGSGTRLTVV.

The V and J genes are TRBV2 and TRBJ1-4; possible D gene TRBD1, 5 bases. The CDR3 spans 13 residues. Deletions cut 4 bases from V and 9 bases from J, with 12 bases between. The germline gives CDR1 SNHLY, CDR2 FYNNEI. The CDR3 region is CASSGQLMKKLFF. The CDR3 region has the DNA TGTGCCAGCAGTGGACAGTTAATGAAAAAACTGTTTTTT.

This CDR3 reads CASSSAGGTQYF. CDR3 nucleotide sequence: TGTGCCAGCAGCTCCGCTGGGGGAACGCAGTATTTT. V usage is TRBV11-2 and J usage is TRBJ2-3; the D call may be TRBD1 or TRBD2 (5 bases each). Germline V lookup: CDR1 SGHAT, CDR2 FQNNGV. Trimming stripped 4 bases from V and 9 bases from J, with 11 bases between. This CDR3 is 12 amino acids long.

V gene TRBV7-2 combines with J gene TRBJ1-6; 10 nucleotides line up with TRBD1. Germline values: CDR1 SGHTA, CDR2 FQGNSA. With V trimmed by 4 bases and J by 10 bases, 7 bases remained unmatched. CDR3 size: 15 residues. DNA for the CDR3: TGTGCCAGCAGCTGGCCGGGACAGGGGCTGTCACCCCTCCACTTT. This translates into CASSWPGQGLSPLHF. Complete variable domain (other parts from reference TRBV7-2 and TRBJ1-6): GAGVSQSPSNKVTEKGKDVELRCDPISGHTALYWYRQSLGQGLEFLIYFQGNSAPDKSGLPSDRFSAERTGGSVSTLTIQRTQQEDSAVYLCASSWPGQGLSPLHFGNGTRLTVT.

The chain links TRBV4-1 to TRBJ2-3; 8 positions match TRBD2. From germline, CDR1 is MGHRA and CDR2 YSYEKL. V gave up 4 bases and J gave up 0 bases; unmatched junction bases: 6. The CDR3 runs to 16 residues. The CDR3 sequence: CASSPRGGPSTDTQYF. DNA of the CDR3: TGCGCCAGCAGCCCCCGCGGGGGGCCGAGCACAGATACGCAGTATTTT.

The CDR3 DNA reads TGTGCCAGCAGCTCCTGGACAGGACTAGCGGGATGGGAGCAGTACTTC. This encodes CASSSWTGLAGWEQYF. V usage is TRBV7-9 and J usage is TRBJ2-7; 12 positions agree with TRBD2. Germline V lookup: CDR1 SEHNR, CDR2 FQNEAQ (reference sequence). The CDR3 totals 16 residues. The ends lost 4 bases at V and 7 bases at J; junction bases unmatched: 11.

This chain uses TRBV5-1 with TRBJ2-3, with TRBD2 matching over 9 bases. J was trimmed by 6 bases and V by 0 bases; bases with no gene match: 8. The germline gives CDR1 SGHRS, CDR2 YFSETQ. This CDR3 region has 16 residues. The CDR3 nucleotides are TGCGCCAGCAGCTTGGACGGCGGGGGGGCCGGGGATACGCAGTATTTT. Translation: CASSLDGGGAGDTQYF.

This clone appeared a single time. The chain combines TRBV5-6 with TRBJ2-7; a possible D gene is TRBD2 (5 bases). The CDR3 spans 13 residues. Looked up from germline, CDR1 is SGHDT and CDR2 is YYEEEE. Trimming pared 4 bases from V and 3 bases from J, leaving 11 bases between. CDR3 protein: CASSPPGIYEQYF. For the CDR3, the DNA is TGTGCCAGCAGCCCTCCGGGGATCTACGAGCAGTACTTC. The full variable domain, in which reference TRBV5-6 and TRBJ2-7 provide the parts outside the CDR3, is DAGVTQSPTHLIKTRGQQVTLRCSPKSGHDTVSWYQQALGQGPQFIFQYYEEEERQRGNFPDRFSGHQFPNYSSELNVNALLLGDSALYLCASSPPGIYEQYFGPGTRLTVT.

CDR3 residues: CASSLLAQVNTEAFF. The CDR3 DNA is TGTGCCAGCAGCCTTCTAGCTCAGGTGAACACTGAAGCTTTCTTT. This rearrangement joins TRBV7-2 to TRBJ1-1; D not resolved. V was cut by 5 bases and J by 0 bases, with 13 bases left in between. The CDR3 length is 15 residues. Germline V gene data show CDR1 as SGHTA and CDR2 as FQGNSA.

The gene calls are TRBV14 and TRBJ1-5; maybe TRBD1 (5 bases). CDR3 length: 17 residues. Trimming left V 0 bases short and J 3 bases short, with 15 bases between. CDR1 SGHDN and CDR2 FVKESK come from the germline V gene. The CDR3, as DNA: TGTGCCAGCAGCCAAGAGCAACCCAAGGGGAACAATCAGCCCCAGCATTTT. Protein: CASSQEQPKGNNQPQHF. Full variable domain (outside the CDR3, taken from reference TRBV14 and TRBJ1-5): EAGVTQFPSHSVIEKGQTVTLRCDPISGHDNLYWYRRVMGKEIKFLLHFVKESKQDESGMPNNRFLAERTGGTYSTLKVQPAELEDSGVYFCASSQEQPKGNNQPQHFGDGTRLSIL.

V gene TRBV6-5 combines with J gene TRBJ1-2; D is perhaps TRBD1 (5 bases). V was pared by 0 bases and J by 5 bases, with 16 bases between. In germline, CDR1 is MNHEY, CDR2 SVGAGI. The CDR3 extends over 16 amino acids. In nucleotides, the CDR3 is TGTGCCAGCAGTTACTCGTACGGGGGTGGAGGGTATGGCTACACCTTC. This gives the protein CASSYSYGGGGYGYTF.